One TCR beta chain is described in this entry. Its specificity is unknown. The CDR3 is made up of 15 amino acids. V was clipped by 3 bases and J by 6 bases, with 16 bases between them. Germline assignment: CDR1 LNHDA and CDR2 SQIVND (reference sequence). TCRdb redid the calling of the reads with MiXCR, one entry per CDR3 protein. The sample has some 38,000 distinct CDR3 sequences, just over 50% seen once. The data derive from a study of T cell repertoires in cytomegalovirus infection. Study-wide points: Accumulated public TCR beta family frequency recognized individuals carrying CMV together with the relevant HLA.

The chain couples TRBV19 to TRBJ2-3, with D possibly TRBD2 on 6 matching bases. The sequence was collected from a human donor in good health (CMV status not recorded). Some clones in this sample may be carry-over from other donors' samples. The sequenced sample was CD8+ T cells from cultured PBMCs, obtained from culture after CMV antigen stimulation. The CDR3 spells CASSIHGSGGDTQYF. The CDR3, as DNA: TGTGCCAGTAGTATCCACGGGAGTGGGGGGGATACGCAGTATTTT.